This TCR beta chain was profiled in a study of cytomegalovirus exposure and HLA in healthy donors. Study-level results: Cytomegalovirus-associated status was assigned to about 170 TCR beta chains. A later analysis showed TCR association rates differing by HLA locus, peaking at DRB1 and lowest at HLA-C. Across donors, most TCRs were seen rarely, yet some public ones were widespread. Later analysis identified a missense DCLRE1C variant that was linked to TCR beta V- and J-gene trimming.

PCR was performed using 60 Vbeta and 13 Jbeta primers. The repertoire was sequenced with immunoSEQ multiplex PCR; TCRdb's copy has only in-frame clones and lacks some. The table records 150,000 to 200,000 clones, about two thirds of them present only once. Germline trimming cut 5 bases from V and 3 bases from J; bases unmatched to any gene: 2. This CDR3 is built from 14 residues. Germline lookup yields CDR1 MNHNS and CDR2 SASEGT. This clone came up many times. The antigen is undetermined. The chain combines TRBV6-1 with TRBJ2-3; TRBD2 agrees at 10 bases. The sequencing input was PBMCs. This sequence was found in a man aged 25-45 years in good health and CMV-seropositive. CDR3 residues: CASSLAGGTDTQYF. CDR3 nucleotides: TGTGCCAGCAGTTTAGCGGGAGGTACAGATACGCAGTATTTT.